This entry features one TCR beta chain sequence. Its cognate antigen is unknown. Germline values: CDR1 LGHNA, CDR2 YSLEER. CDR3 length: 15 residues. With 4 bases removed from V and 4 bases from J, the gap between germline ends came to 13 bases. In TCRdb, the reads were re-called with MiXCR into one record per CDR3 protein. The sample consists of roughly 320,000 distinct CDR3 sequences, 8% to 9.5% of them appearing once. This specimen belongs to a study of T cell repertoires in cytomegalovirus infection. Study information: Shared public TCR beta signatures pointed to both CMV infection and a matching HLA type.

Findings of the study overall: Ex vivo responses were dominated by HLA-C-restricted CMV-specific TCR beta clonotypes. The study identified carriers of CMV plus the relevant HLA from cumulative public TCR beta family frequency.

The sequence was obtained from a human donor in good health (CMV status not recorded). Some clones in this sample may be carry-over from other donors' samples. Sequencing was performed on PBMCs. This chain links TRBV4-3 with TRBJ1-4; D remains unclear. In DNA, the CDR3 is TGCGCCAGCAGCCGAGCAGACACTTATAATGAAAAACTGTTTTTT. This sequence encodes CASSRADTYNEKLFF.